One sample yielded the 4 T cell receptor beta chains listed below, sequenced in a study of blood T cell repertoires in COVID-19. Libraries were prepared by immunoSEQ multiplex PCR; TCRdb keeps only in-frame clonotypes and omits some of them. This sample yields almost 400,000 clones, of which roughly 90% are seen a single time; around 0.91% belongs to the top ten. The sample was PBMCs or T cells enriched from blood (not recorded which). These receptors originate from a woman in her twenties or thirties with acute COVID-19.

This clone was found once. The chain carries TRBV5-6 and TRBJ2-7, with D maybe TRBD2 (6 bases). The CDR3 loop spans 14 amino acids. Trimming pared 0 bases from V and 1 base from J, leaving 8 bases between. The germline V gene has CDR1 SGHDT and CDR2 YYEEEE. The DNA of the CDR3 is TGTGCCAGCAGCTTGGCAGGGAGGTCCTACGAGCAGTACTTC. Translating it yields CASSLAGRSYEQYF.

In DNA, the CDR3 is TGTGCCAGCAGCAGAAGGCCTACAGGGCAACGCCTCTATGGCTACACCTTC. This sequence encodes CASSRRPTGQRLYGYTF. The J gene is TRBJ1-2, the V gene TRBV5-4; tentative D call: TRBD1 (6 bases). In germline, CDR1 is SGHNT, CDR2 YYREEE (reference sequence). The CDR3 totals 17 residues. V was clipped by 4 bases and J by 4 bases, with 23 bases between them.

The J gene is TRBJ2-1, the V gene TRBV24-1, with D possibly matching TRBD1 (6 bases). Trimming took 4 bases from V and 3 from J, leaving 15 bases between them. The CDR3 length is 16 residues. Looked up from germline, CDR1 is KGHDR and CDR2 is SFDVKD. DNA for the CDR3: TGTGCCACCAGTGACCCGGGACACCGGAGCTACAATGAGCAGTTCTTC. Its translation: CATSDPGHRSYNEQFF.

This chain links TRBV3-1 (or the pseudogene TRBV3-2) with TRBJ1-4; 9 nucleotides agree with TRBD1. J lost 10 bases, V lost 1 base, and 7 bases had no gene match. Germline values: CDR1 LGHDT, CDR2 YNNKEL (reference sequence). CDR3 length equals 15 residues. The CDR3 bases are TGTGCCAGCAGCCAAGGCGGACAGGGGCGGGGAAAACTGTTTTTT. It is translated as CASSQGGQGRGKLFF.